The next 3 T cell receptor beta chains were all read from a single sample in a study of OX40 agonist ivuxolimab in advanced cancers. The repertoire was sequenced with immunoSEQ multiplex PCR; TCRdb's copy has only in-frame clones and lacks some. The table lists 65,000 or so clones, 86% of them singletons, with roughly 3% in the top ten. The specimen comprised CD4+ or CD8+ T cells sorted from blood, sampled in a trial of the OX40 agonist ivuxolimab. These receptors were taken from an adult with an advanced solid tumor such as melanoma, head and neck, liver or kidney cancer.

This sequence joins TRBV7-3 and TRBJ2-3; D call uncertain. Germline lookup yields CDR1 SGHTA and CDR2 FQGTGA. V shed 2 bases and J shed 5 bases, with 5 bases lying between them. CDR3 length equals 12 residues. CDR3 in amino acids: CASSLGEDTQYF. The CDR3 nucleotides are TGTGCCAGCAGCTTAGGGGAAGATACGCAGTATTTT.

The V call is TRBV18, the J call TRBJ2-3, with 7 bases that match TRBD1. The CDR3 contains 14 residues. Germline V CDR1 and CDR2: KGHSH, LQKENI. Trimming removed 8 bases from V and 2 bases from J; junction bases left unmatched: 7. Here the CDR3 reads CASQRGQFTDTQYF. In DNA, the CDR3 is TGTGCCAGCCAAAGGGGACAGTTCACAGATACGCAGTATTTT.

The V and J genes are TRBV19 and TRBJ2-1, with 11 bases identical to TRBD2. This CDR3 spans 16 amino acids. V gave up 6 bases and J gave up 7 bases; unmatched junction bases: 11. CDR1 and CDR2 (germline): LNHDA, SQIVND (reference sequence). The CDR3 nucleotides are TGTGCCAGTAGCCGCGTTAGCGGGGGGGCAGGAAATGAGCAGTTCTTC. Amino acid sequence: CASSRVSGGAGNEQFF. The full variable domain, with the rest looked up from reference TRBV19 and TRBJ2-1, is DGGITQSPKYLFRKEGQNVTLSCEQNLNHDAMYWYRQDPGQGLRLIYYSQIVNDFQKGDIAEGYSVSREKKESFPLTVTSAQKNPTAFYLCASSRVSGGAGNEQFFGPGTRLTVL.